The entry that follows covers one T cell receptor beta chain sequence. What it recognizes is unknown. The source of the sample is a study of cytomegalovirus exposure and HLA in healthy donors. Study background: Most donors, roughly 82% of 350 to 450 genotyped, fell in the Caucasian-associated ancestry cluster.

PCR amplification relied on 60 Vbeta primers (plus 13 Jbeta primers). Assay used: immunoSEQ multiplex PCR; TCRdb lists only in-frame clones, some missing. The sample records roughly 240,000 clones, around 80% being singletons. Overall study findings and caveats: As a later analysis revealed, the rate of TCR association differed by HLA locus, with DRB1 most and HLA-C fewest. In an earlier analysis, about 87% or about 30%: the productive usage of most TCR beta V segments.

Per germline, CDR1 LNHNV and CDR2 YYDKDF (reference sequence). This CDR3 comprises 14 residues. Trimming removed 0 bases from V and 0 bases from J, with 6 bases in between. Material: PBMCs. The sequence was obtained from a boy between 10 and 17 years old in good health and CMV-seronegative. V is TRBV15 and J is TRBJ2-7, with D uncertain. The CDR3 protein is CATSRDVSSYEQYF. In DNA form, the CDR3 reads TGTGCCACCAGCAGAGATGTGAGCTCCTACGAGCAGTACTTC.